This T cell receptor beta chain stems from a study of beta chain features in type 1 diabetes. The overall study: All samples yielded about 100 million examined sorted cells. Notes on the study in general: There was a moderate but significant shortening of TCRB CDR3s in all four CD4+ subsets of Type 1 diabetes patients. TCRB repertoires of naive, central memory and Treg cells appeared more similar among patients than among healthy donors.

As concerns this clone: The antigen is not known.

What was sequenced were expressed TCRB transcripts, since all of the isolated RNA had been reverse transcribed. Sequencing of naive, central memory and regulatory T cell samples gave an average of roughly 3.5 million reads. The method was immunoSEQ multiplex PCR; TCRdb's version includes in-frame clones alone and lacks a portion of them. This table holds about 710,000 clones, over 13% found once. This CDR3 has 13 amino acids. CDR1 SGDLS and CDR2 YYNGEE come from the germline V gene. With 4 bases clipped from V and 7 bases from J, the junction kept 7 bases outside the gene matches. The chain recombines TRBV9 with TRBJ1-2, with 7 nucleotides matching TRBD1. The TCR sequence derives from a man between 18 and 29 years old with type 1 diabetes. Sequenced input: naive CD4+ T cells from blood. For the CDR3, the DNA is TGTGCCAGCAGCCGGGACAGATCAAGTGGCTACACCTTC. It translates to CASSRDRSSGYTF.